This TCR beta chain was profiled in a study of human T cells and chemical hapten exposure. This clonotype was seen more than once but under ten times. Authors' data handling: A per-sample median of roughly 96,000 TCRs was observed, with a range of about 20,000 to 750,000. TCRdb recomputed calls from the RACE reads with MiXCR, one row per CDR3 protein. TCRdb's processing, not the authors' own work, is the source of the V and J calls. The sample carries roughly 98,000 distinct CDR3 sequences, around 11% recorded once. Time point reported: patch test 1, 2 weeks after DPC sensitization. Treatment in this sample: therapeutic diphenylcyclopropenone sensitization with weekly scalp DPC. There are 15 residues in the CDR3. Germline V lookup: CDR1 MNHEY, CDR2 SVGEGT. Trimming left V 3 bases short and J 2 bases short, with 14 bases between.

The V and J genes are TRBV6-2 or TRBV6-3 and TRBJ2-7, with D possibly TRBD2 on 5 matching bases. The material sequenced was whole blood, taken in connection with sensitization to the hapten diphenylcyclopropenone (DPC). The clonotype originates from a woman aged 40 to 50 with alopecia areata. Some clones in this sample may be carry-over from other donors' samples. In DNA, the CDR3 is TGTGCCAGCAGTTATTCTCACGGAGGCACCTACGAGCAGTACTTC. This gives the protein CASSYSHGGTYEQYF.